Listed here are 5 T cell receptor beta chains from one sample, sequenced in a study of CD8 T cells in Susac syndrome. It was with random hexamers that about 0.45 to 1 ug RNA was reverse transcribed. TCRdb analysed the immunoSEQ multiplex PCR reads with MiXCR anew, one entry per CDR3 protein. The sample consists of about 200,000 distinct CDR3 sequences, 92% of them appearing once. Sequences were obtained from CD8+ T cells from PBMCs. All receptors come from a human donor with multiple sclerosis.

This rearrangement joins TRBV27 to TRBJ2-1, with 9 bases lining up with TRBD1. Germline loops: CDR1 MNHEY, CDR2 SMNVEV (reference sequence). The trim removed 7 bases at V and 9 bases at J, leaving 13 bases unmatched. The length of the CDR3 is 15 residues. DNA of the CDR3: TGTGCCAGCATTGGGACCACAGGGGGCGACGGTGAGCAGTTCTTC. Protein product: CASIGTTGGDGEQFF.

This clonotype was detected once. The rearrangement uses TRBV25-1 and TRBJ1-2; no reliable D call. V was trimmed by 3 bases and J by 2 bases, leaving 13 bases between them. There are 15 residues in the CDR3. The germline CDR1 and CDR2 sequences are MGHDK and SYGVNS. As DNA, the CDR3 is TGTGCCAGCAGTGATTGGAGGGCAAACAACTATGGCTACACCTTC. It specifies CASSDWRANNYGYTF.

The J gene is TRBJ2-1, the V gene TRBV6-1; 12 nucleotides agree with TRBD2. Trimming cost V 10 bases and J 12 bases; bases outside gene matches: 25. The germline V gene has CDR1 MNHNS and CDR2 SASEGT. The CDR3 length is 18 residues. CDR3 sequence (DNA): TGTGCCACGGCAAGACTAGCGGGGGTCCCAGAGGACGAATCAAGGCAGTTCTTC. Translation gives CATARLAGVPEDESRQFF.

The chain couples TRBV6-5 to TRBJ2-7; 11 positions match TRBD2. Trimming removed 0 bases from V and 0 bases from J; junction bases left unmatched: 1. Germline values: CDR1 MNHEY, CDR2 SVGAGI. The CDR3 runs to 16 residues. For the CDR3, the DNA is TGTGCCAGCAGTTACTCGCTAGCGGGAGGCTCCTACGAGCAGTACTTC. This translates into CASSYSLAGGSYEQYF.

CDR3 region: CASSFSGGRGNTDTQYF. The CDR3 DNA is TGTGCCAGCAGTTTTAGCGGTGGGCGGGGCAACACAGATACGCAGTATTTT. The V call is TRBV27, the J call TRBJ2-3, with D possibly matching TRBD2 (6 bases). The CDR3 is 17 amino acids. Germline V lookup: CDR1 MNHEY, CDR2 SMNVEV (reference sequence). With 3 bases removed from V and 2 bases from J, the gap between germline ends came to 18 bases.